Presented here are 6 T cell receptor beta chains from one specimen sequenced in a study of T cells in localized non-small cell lung cancer. Method: immunoSEQ multiplex PCR; TCRdb's copy keeps in-frame clones and lacks some. Of over a thousand clones listed, approximately 24% are singletons. Material: normal lung tissue next to the tumor, obtained before any cancer treatment. These receptors were taken from a female donor older than 55 with stage I squamous cell lung carcinoma.

This clone has just a few counts. The gene calls are TRBV28 and TRBJ2-3, with 7 positions matching TRBD2. The CDR3 spans 15 residues. Germline V gene lookup returns CDR1 MDHEN and CDR2 SYDVKM. With 9 bases clipped from V and 2 bases from J, the junction kept 11 bases outside the gene matches. This chain's CDR3 is CASSGPTQLTDTQYF. The DNA for the CDR3 is TGTGCCAGTAGCGGGCCCACCCAACTCACAGATACGCAGTATTTT.

The chain joins TRBV18 to TRBJ2-5; the match to TRBD1 covers 8 bases. J was trimmed by 1 base and V by 6 bases; bases with no gene match: 7. The V gene's germline CDR1 is KGHSH and CDR2 LQKENI. The CDR3 is 15 amino acids. CDR3 sequence: CASSQDRAGQETQYF. In DNA form, the CDR3 reads TGTGCCAGCTCGCAGGACAGGGCGGGCCAAGAGACCCAGTACTTC.

The chain uses TRBV30 and TRBJ2-7; D ambiguous. V shed 0 bases and J shed 9 bases, with 9 bases lying between them. Germline lookup yields CDR1 GTSNPN and CDR2 SVGIG (reference sequence). The CDR3 has 11 amino acids. DNA of the CDR3: TGTGCCTGGAGTGTACAGAGTGCGCAGTACTTC. This gives the protein CAWSVQSAQYF.

The rearrangement links TRBV6-8 to TRBJ2-5, with 7 bases matching TRBD2. The CDR3 has 18 residues. Germline V gene sequence: CDR1 MNHGY, CDR2 SAAAGT. J gave up 1 base and V 2 bases, and 13 bases lay outside the gene matches. CDR3 nucleotide sequence: TGTGCCAGCAGTTACGGGGGGGACCTAGAGGGCTTCCAAGAGACCCAGTACTTC. Translated, it gives CASSYGGDLEGFQETQYF.

Ten or more counts support this clone. This chain uses TRBV23-1 with TRBJ1-2, with 8 positions matching TRBD1. TRBV23-1 belongs to the ORF category, with a function that is uncertain. The CDR3 length is 15 residues. Trimming removed 6 bases from V and 8 bases from J; junction bases left unmatched: 14. The CDR3 loop reads CASSQDRAGGAGYTF. CDR3 DNA: TGCGCCAGCAGCCAAGATCGGGCAGGGGGCGCGGGCTACACCTTC.

There are a few counts of this clone. This sequence joins TRBV11-3 and TRBJ2-1; 9 bases fit TRBD2. The CDR3 is made up of 15 amino acids. V shed 6 bases, J shed 2 bases, and the junction held 5 bases outside the gene matches. Per the germline V gene, CDR1 is SGHNT and CDR2 is YENEEA. The CDR3 DNA sequence: TGTGCCAGCAGACCTAGCGGGATAGCCTACAATGAGCAGTTCTTC. Its protein is CASRPSGIAYNEQFF.